The 10 T cell receptor beta chains listed next were all sequenced from one sample in a study of metastatic and nonmetastatic thyroid tumors. TCRdb re-analyzed the PCR reads using MiXCR. The sample shows more than 20,000 clones, approximately 12% of them seen only once. Treatment of any kind had been given to no patient before thyroid surgery. The source material was blood. The receptor set was obtained from a female donor with papillary thyroid cancer or a benign thyroid nodule (not recorded which). Some clones in this sample may be carry-over from other donors' samples.

The chain recombines TRBV20-1 with TRBJ1-2; D ambiguous. Looked up from germline, CDR1 is DFQATT and CDR2 is SNEGSKA (reference sequence). CDR3 length: 11 amino acids. Deletions cut 6 bases from V and 9 bases from J, with 14 bases between. In DNA form, the CDR3 reads TGCAGTGCCCGAATTGCGGGTTGCTACACCTTC. Translating gives CSARIAGCYTF.

This clone has ten or more counts. The chain joins TRBV5-4 to TRBJ2-3; 9 bases match TRBD2. Per the germline V gene, CDR1 is SGHNT and CDR2 is YYREEE (reference sequence). Germline trimming cut 0 bases from V and 2 bases from J; bases unmatched to any gene: 7. CDR3 length: 17 amino acids. CDR3 region: CASSLAGSGGPTDTQYF. DNA for the CDR3: TGTGCCAGCAGCTTGGCCGGGAGCGGGGGGCCCACAGATACGCAGTATTTT.

This clone was detected ten times or more. The chain is built from TRBV3-1 and TRBJ1-6; 9 positions match TRBD1. Looked up from germline, CDR1 is LGHDT and CDR2 is YNNKEL (reference sequence). The V and J ends lost 1 base and 10 bases, in that order; junction bases with no gene match: 5. The CDR3 totals 15 residues. The chain's CDR3 is CASSQAGTGRSPLHF. For the CDR3, the DNA is TGTGCCAGCAGCCAAGCCGGGACAGGGCGGTCACCCCTCCACTTT.

V is TRBV7-2 and J is TRBJ2-5; D call uncertain. Germline V gives CDR1 SGHTA, CDR2 FQGNSA. The CDR3 covers 15 residues. V lost 5 bases and J 5 bases, leaving 18 bases between the germline ends. The CDR3 region has the DNA TGTGCCAGCAGCCAACAGTGTGCAATAGGCGAGACCCAGTACTTC. It codes for CASSQQCAIGETQYF.

This clone is medium-sized in the sample. The chain links TRBV6-5 to TRBJ1-3; weak D call: TRBD1 (6 bases). Trimming pared 0 bases from V and 0 bases from J, leaving 12 bases between. Germline CDR1 is MNHEY and CDR2 is SVGAGI. The CDR3 covers 17 residues. The CDR3 region has the DNA TGTGCCAGCAGTTACTCTAGCCCGGGACACTCTGGAAACACCATATATTTT. Residues: CASSYSSPGHSGNTIYF.

This clone was found many times. The chain employs TRBV6-1 and TRBJ1-6; D is undetermined. Trimming shortened V by 11 bases and J by 0 bases, and 11 bases separated the two germline ends. The CDR3 has 14 residues. Germline-derived CDR1 and CDR2 are MNHNS and SASEGT. CDR3 sequence: CARPAGSYNSPLHF. The DNA of the CDR3 is TGTGCCCGCCCGGCGGGCTCCTATAATTCACCCCTCCACTTT.

This clone counts as medium-sized (0.01 to 0.1%). The rearrangement uses TRBV28 and TRBJ2-6; the match to TRBD2 covers 7 bases. The germline V gene has CDR1 MDHEN and CDR2 SYDVKM. J lost 3 bases, V lost 8 bases, and 7 bases had no gene match. The CDR3 is 15 amino acids. CDR3 in DNA: TGTGCCAGCTCGCCGGGGGGAGGTGGGGCCAACGTCCTGACTTTC. Its translation is CASSPGGGGANVLTF.

V and J are TRBV28 and TRBJ1-2; tentative D call: TRBD1 (5 bases). The CDR3 consists of 14 residues. Trimming removed 3 bases from V and 9 bases from J, with 17 bases in between. Germline values: CDR1 MDHEN, CDR2 SYDVKM. CDR3 amino acids: CASSFRGDPSRYTF. In DNA form, the CDR3 reads TGTGCCAGCAGTTTCCGCGGGGACCCCTCCCGCTACACCTTC.

This clone was recorded at least ten times. This same CDR3 is encoded by further DNA sequences in the sample. The chain links TRBV29-1 to TRBJ2-3; 7 bases align to TRBD2. CDR1 and CDR2 (germline): SQVTM, ANQGSEA. V lost 7 bases and J lost 5; bases outside the gene matches: 15. CDR3 size: 15 residues. The CDR3 protein is CSGGGLSIRRDTQYF. CDR3 coding DNA: TGCAGCGGGGGGGGACTAAGCATTCGCAGAGATACGCAGTATTTT.

This clone is termed medium-sized. The same CDR3 is also encoded by other DNA sequences in this sample. The rearrangement links TRBV19 to TRBJ1-2; D possibly corresponds to TRBD1 (5 bases). The germline gives CDR1 LNHDA, CDR2 SQIVND (reference sequence). Between the trimmed V and J ends, which lost 4 bases and 8 bases, there was a span of 11 bases. This CDR3 is built from 12 residues. CDR3 loop: CASSKPGPGYTF. The CDR3 region has the DNA TGTGCCAGTAGTAAGCCGGGACCAGGCTACACCTTC. The full variable domain, its missing parts supplied by reference TRBV19 and TRBJ1-2, is DGGITQSPKYLFRKEGQNVTLSCEQNLNHDAMYWYRQDPGQGLRLIYYSQIVNDFQKGDIAEGYSVSREKKESFPLTVTSAQKNPTAFYLCASSKPGPGYTFGSGTRLTVV.